The rows below give T cell receptor beta chains drawn from one sample of a study of blood T cell repertoires in COVID-19. Assay used: immunoSEQ multiplex PCR; TCRdb lists only in-frame clones, some missing. The sample holds about 180,000 clones, around 89% seen once. The sequencing sample was made of peripheral blood. These receptors originate from a woman aged 30 to 39 with acute or convalescent COVID-19. The CDR3 runs from the conserved cysteine through the conserved F or W. Each record gives: CDR3 protein, CDR3 DNA, D gene, J gene, V gene, clone size. D genes are given only for firm matches. A clone size is listed for some rows: how often the clone was seen (once, few, many), or a class if it is expanded.

CASSQGGNYGYTF | TGTGCCAGCAGCCAAGGGGGCAACTATGGCTACACCTTC | . | TRBJ1-2 | TRBV3-1/TRBV3-2 | .
CASKIWGTLYF | TGTGCCAGCAAAATCTGGGGGACTTTGTATTTT | . | TRBJ2-3 | TRBV27 | .
CASSHYGQVNTEAFF | TGTGCCAGCAGCCACTACGGACAGGTGAACACTGAAGCTTTCTTT | TRBD1 | TRBJ1-1 | TRBV4-2 | .
CASSGPLAGPRQFF | TGTGCCAGCAGCGGACCACTAGCGGGGCCTAGGCAGTTCTTC | TRBD2 | TRBJ2-1 | TRBV9 | once
CASSQGGQGGEKLFF | TGTGCCAGCAGCCAAGGTGGGCAGGGCGGTGAAAAACTGTTTTTT | . | TRBJ1-4 | TRBV3-1/TRBV3-2 | .
CASSKVAGETQYF | TGTGCTAGCAGCAAGGTAGCGGGAGAGACCCAGTACTTC | TRBD2 | TRBJ2-5 | TRBV7-7 | .
CASSPSSTGGRETQYF | TGCGCCAGCAGCCCCTCTAGTACGGGGGGACGGGAGACCCAGTACTTC | TRBD2 | TRBJ2-5 | TRBV5-1 | .
CASSLTSGSSTGELFF | TGTGCCAGCAGCTTAACTAGCGGGAGTAGTACCGGGGAGCTGTTTTTT | TRBD2 | TRBJ2-2 | TRBV3-1/TRBV3-2 | .
CASSLGQGARGEQFF | TGTGCCAGCAGCCTCGGACAGGGGGCGCGGGGTGAGCAGTTCTTC | TRBD1 | TRBJ2-1 | TRBV3-1/TRBV3-2 | .
CASTIAVGDIQYF | TGTGCCAGCACCATAGCGGTGGGGGACATTCAGTACTTC | . | TRBJ2-4 | TRBV6-5 | .
CASSQVLAGSDTQYF | TGCGCCAGCAGCCAAGTACTAGCAGGCTCAGATACGCAGTATTTT | . | TRBJ2-3 | TRBV4-1 | .
CASSPGLYYGYTF | TGTGCCAGCAGCCCGGGACTATATTATGGCTACACCTTC | . | TRBJ1-2 | TRBV28 | .
CASSLVLASSNEQFF | TGTGCCAGCAGCTTGGTACTAGCCAGCTCCAATGAGCAGTTCTTC | . | TRBJ2-1 | TRBV5-6 | .
CASSELSYEQYF | TGCGCCAGCAGTGAACTGTCCTACGAGCAGTACTTC | . | TRBJ2-7 | TRBV10-2 | .
CASSRFEAGDEQYF | TGTGCCAGCTCACGATTCGAAGCGGGAGACGAGCAGTACTTC | TRBD2 | TRBJ2-7 | TRBV18 | .
CAWGGVAGTSGMERYF | TGTGCCTGGGGGGGGGTTGCCGGGACTAGCGGGATGGAGCGGTATTTT | TRBD2 | TRBJ2-3 | TRBV30 | .
CASSIDGTRKNIQYF | TGTGCCAGCAGCATAGACGGGACTAGAAAAAACATTCAGTACTTC | TRBD2 | TRBJ2-4 | TRBV5-6 | .
CASHSGPNSYEQYF | TGCGCCAGTCATAGCGGACCAAACTCCTACGAGCAGTACTTC | . | TRBJ2-7 | TRBV5-1 | .
CASSYSGQPQHF | TGTGCCAGCAGTTACAGCGGTCAGCCCCAGCATTTT | . | TRBJ1-5 | TRBV6-5 | .
CASSLRGGTAEQYF | TGTGCCAGCAGTTTGAGAGGAGGGACCGCCGAGCAGTACTTC | . | TRBJ2-7 | TRBV27 | .
CASSAGQRETQYF | TGTGCCAGCAGCGCCGGACAGCGGGAGACCCAGTACTTC | . | TRBJ2-5 | TRBV7-8 | .
CASSQDVNQPQHF | TGTGCCAGCAGCCAAGATGTAAATCAGCCCCAGCATTTT | . | TRBJ1-5 | TRBV3-1/TRBV3-2 | .
CASSLGRGPYNEQFF | TGTGCCAGCAGCTTAGGGCGGGGCCCCTACAATGAGCAGTTCTTC | . | TRBJ2-1 | TRBV7-9 | .
CASSPRRDRREAFF | TGTGCCAGCAGCCCCCGACGGGACAGAAGAGAAGCTTTCTTT | TRBD1 | TRBJ1-1 | TRBV7-2 | .
CASSFIRASPLHF | TGTGCCAGCAGCTTTATCAGGGCTTCACCCCTCCACTTT | . | TRBJ1-6 | TRBV11-2 | few
CASSSSGQETQYF | TGTGCCAGCAGTTCCAGCGGACAAGAGACCCAGTACTTC | . | TRBJ2-5 | TRBV28 | once
CSVERQAGNTIYF | TGCAGCGTTGAGCGACAGGCTGGAAACACCATATATTTT | . | TRBJ1-3 | TRBV29-1 | once
CANHRDINSPLHF | TGTGCCAACCACCGGGACATTAATTCACCCCTCCACTTT | . | TRBJ1-6 | TRBV10-3 | few
CASSRHRESYNEQFF | TGTGCCAGCAGCCGTCACAGGGAATCCTACAATGAGCAGTTCTTC | . | TRBJ2-1 | TRBV7-9 | .
CASSPQDRGNIQYF | TGTGCCAGCAGTCCTCAGGACAGGGGAAACATTCAGTACTTC | TRBD1 | TRBJ2-4 | TRBV28 | .
CASSLAAGAVYNEQFF | TGCGCCAGCAGCTTGGCTGCAGGGGCAGTCTACAATGAGCAGTTCTTC | . | TRBJ2-1 | TRBV5-1 | .
CASSYSRYQPQHF | TGTGCCAGCAGTTACAGCCGCTATCAGCCCCAGCATTTT | . | TRBJ1-5 | TRBV27 | .
CASTPQGQLPGEQYF | TGTGCCAGCACTCCTCAGGGACAACTACCTGGCGAGCAGTACTTC | . | TRBJ2-7 | TRBV6-6 | .
CASSPALGSEGSYEQYF | TGTGCCAGCTCACCGGCGCTCGGGAGCGAGGGATCCTACGAGCAGTACTTC | . | TRBJ2-7 | TRBV18 | .
CASTRDRGGSNEQFF | TGTGCCAGCACGCGCGACAGGGGGGGTTCGAATGAGCAGTTCTTC | TRBD1 | TRBJ2-1 | TRBV2 | .
CASSLLGTGDSYNEQFF | TGTGCCAGCAGCTTACTCGGGACAGGTGATTCCTACAATGAGCAGTTCTTC | TRBD1 | TRBJ2-1 | TRBV7-9 | .
CASSSLMGGHEQYF | TGCGCCAGCAGCTCGCTGATGGGGGGACACGAGCAGTACTTC | . | TRBJ2-7 | TRBV5-1 | once
CAIGDNQETQYF | TGTGCCATCGGGGACAACCAAGAGACCCAGTACTTC | . | TRBJ2-5 | TRBV10-3 | .
CASSPRGAPYNEQFF | TGTGCCAGTAGCCCCCGTGGGGCCCCCTACAATGAGCAGTTCTTC | . | TRBJ2-1 | TRBV19 | .
CASSMGSGRSVEQFF | TGTGCCAGTAGTATGGGTAGCGGGAGGTCGGTTGAGCAGTTCTTC | TRBD2 | TRBJ2-1 | TRBV19 | .
CASSPRGFSGYTF | TGTGCCAGCAGCCCCCGGGGGTTTAGTGGCTACACCTTC | . | TRBJ1-2 | TRBV28 | .
CASSPSGQGFSPLHF | TGTGCCAGCTCACCATCGGGACAGGGTTTCTCCCCCCTCCACTTT | TRBD1 | TRBJ1-6 | TRBV18 | .
CASSLRKHSGGVTGELFF | TGTGCCAGCAGTCTCCGAAAACACAGCGGGGGAGTAACCGGGGAGCTGTTTTTT | TRBD2 | TRBJ2-2 | TRBV28 | .
CASGEGETDTQYF | TGCGCCAGCGGGGAAGGGGAAACAGATACGCAGTATTTT | . | TRBJ2-3 | TRBV10-1 | .
CASSEQGVRAFF | TGTGCCAGCAGTGAACAGGGGGTTAGAGCTTTCTTT | TRBD1 | TRBJ1-1 | TRBV6-1 | .
CASSLTGSRDQPQHF | TGTGCCAGCAGTTTAACAGGGTCCCGTGATCAGCCCCAGCATTTT | . | TRBJ1-5 | TRBV28 | .
CATRLAGDLSLYEQYF | TGTGCCACCAGACTAGCGGGAGATCTAAGTCTTTACGAGCAGTACTTC | TRBD2 | TRBJ2-7 | TRBV2 | .
CASSSQSSRGEQYF | TGTGCCAGCAGCTCCCAATCCTCCCGGGGCGAGCAGTACTTC | . | TRBJ2-7 | TRBV3-1/TRBV3-2 | .
CAWSVPPDRAGLEETQYF | TGTGCCTGGAGTGTACCCCCCGATCGCGCGGGGCTGGAAGAGACCCAGTACTTC | . | TRBJ2-5 | TRBV30 | once
CASSTPTGNYGYTF | TGTGCCAGCAGCACTCCCACAGGGAACTATGGCTACACCTTC | . | TRBJ1-2 | TRBV28 | .
CASSRLKTGYTEAFF | TGTGCCAGCAGTCGACTCAAGACAGGGTACACTGAAGCTTTCTTT | TRBD1 | TRBJ1-1 | TRBV6-5 | .
CASSLARDGEKLFF | TGTGCCAGCAGCTTAGCCAGGGATGGCGAAAAACTGTTTTTT | . | TRBJ1-4 | TRBV11-3 | once
CASSLRVGELFF | TGTGCCAGCAGTTTGCGGGTCGGGGAGCTGTTTTTT | . | TRBJ2-2 | TRBV12-3/TRBV12-4 | few
CASSLTGGEAFF | TGTGCCAGCAGCTTAACCGGGGGTGAAGCTTTCTTT | . | TRBJ1-1 | TRBV11-3 | .
CASKSGEGDGYTF | TGTGCCAGCAAGAGTGGAGAAGGAGATGGCTACACCTTC | . | TRBJ1-2 | TRBV6-5 | .
CASSQSGRGENEQFF | TGCGCCAGCAGTCAATCCGGCAGGGGCGAAAATGAGCAGTTCTTC | . | TRBJ2-1 | TRBV23-1 | .
CASSPETGGTGTF | TGTGCCAGCAGCCCCGAGACAGGGGGAACGGGCACCTTC | TRBD1 | TRBJ1-2 | TRBV7-2 | .
CAIIGQENTEAFF | TGTGCCATCATAGGTCAGGAGAACACTGAAGCTTTCTTT | . | TRBJ1-1 | TRBV10-3 | once